Reported below is one T cell receptor beta chain. The target antigen is unknown. The sample originates from a study of T cell responses to AZD1222 COVID-19 vaccine. CDR3 length: 12 amino acids. The V end lost 6 bases, the J end lost 2 bases, and 4 bases lay between the germline ends. The germline V gene encodes CDR1 SNHLY and CDR2 FYNNEI. Study-wide results and caveats: There were repertoire samples only from the period after the peak T cell response. The donors showed a predominance of white British ancestry and of females, with possible underestimation of clonal diversity. The number of AZD1222 recipients seropositive at baseline was only five to seven. Variant regions that are unmutated are reportedly the target of nearly half of spike-specific TCRs.

Libraries were prepared by immunoSEQ multiplex PCR; TCRdb keeps only in-frame clonotypes and omits some of them. Of 150,000 to 200,000 clones listed, around nine tenths are singletons. The chain carries TRBV2 and TRBJ1-4, with unresolved D. The TCR comes from an adult who received the AZD1222 COVID-19 vaccine. Sequences were derived from peripheral blood, sampled 28 days after the second AZD1222 dose. The CDR3 DNA reads TGTGCCAGCAGAGCGACTAATGAAAAACTGTTTTTT. This sequence encodes CASRATNEKLFF.